The clone carrying this T cell receptor beta chain has only one observation. Other nucleotide sequences in the sample specify the same CDR3. This entry belongs to a study of blood T cell repertoires in COVID-19. Study context: Both acute and convalescent COVID-19 samples were obtained from the United States, Italy and Spain. T cells, B-cell-depleted T cells, or PBMCs provided the cDNA or gDNA that served as material.

Methods used by the authors: Amplification with reference gene primers provided the estimates of nucleated cell counts. This table comes from immunoSEQ multiplex PCR, and its TCRdb copy is limited to in-frame clones, with some not included. D and trimming were read from the DNA, whereas the V and J calls and clone size are those reported in that table. The table includes approximately 300,000 clones, around 88% detected once. This receptor was obtained from a woman in her fifties or sixties with acute or convalescent COVID-19. The sequenced sample was peripheral blood.

CDR3: CASSLRASGTDTQYF. The CDR3 nucleotides read TGTGCCAGCAGTTTACGGGCTAGCGGCACAGATACGCAGTATTTT. The chain joins TRBV27 to TRBJ2-3; D is possibly TRBD2 (6 bases). Per the germline V gene, CDR1 is MNHEY and CDR2 is SMNVEV (reference sequence). The CDR3 runs to 15 residues. V was clipped by 2 bases and J by 1 base, with 10 bases between them.